What follows are 3 T cell receptor beta chains derived from one specimen sequenced in a study of T cell clonotyping in hematopoietic cell transplantation. Profiled with immunoSEQ multiplex PCR; TCRdb holds only in-frame clones, not every one. The table includes about 76,000 clones, almost 97% detected once. The time point was: recipient sample about 28 days before transplant, after cytoreduction. The sequences come from peripheral blood mononuclear cells, collected before stem cell transplant. The receptors shown here come from a woman aged 45 to 65 with acute myeloid leukemia. Some clones in this sample may be carry-over from other donors' samples.

V is TRBV7-8 and J is TRBJ2-6; D remains ambiguous. Germline assignment: CDR1 SGHVS and CDR2 FQNEAQ. V was pared by 2 bases and J by 13 bases, with 18 bases between. The CDR3 sequence is 15 residues long. CDR3 coding DNA: TGTGCCAGCAGCTTACGCGGCCAAGGATCGGAGGTCCTGACTTTC. Encoded protein: CASSLRGQGSEVLTF.

This sequence joins TRBV11-2 and TRBJ2-1, with D hard to call. The CDR3 is 12 residues long. Between the trimmed V and J ends, which lost 8 bases and 7 bases, there was a span of 12 bases. Per germline, CDR1 SGHAT and CDR2 FQNNGV. CDR3 nucleotides: TGTGCCAGCGCCCAGGACCCTAATGAGCAGTTCTTC. Translation: CASAQDPNEQFF.

The chain links TRBV29-1 to TRBJ2-2; D not resolved. Germline V gene lookup returns CDR1 SQVTM and CDR2 ANQGSEA. There are 12 residues in the CDR3. V shed 3 bases and J shed 5 bases, with 7 bases lying between them. CDR3 region: CSVDLRTGELFF. Here the CDR3 DNA reads TGCAGCGTTGACCTTAGAACCGGGGAGCTGTTTTTT.